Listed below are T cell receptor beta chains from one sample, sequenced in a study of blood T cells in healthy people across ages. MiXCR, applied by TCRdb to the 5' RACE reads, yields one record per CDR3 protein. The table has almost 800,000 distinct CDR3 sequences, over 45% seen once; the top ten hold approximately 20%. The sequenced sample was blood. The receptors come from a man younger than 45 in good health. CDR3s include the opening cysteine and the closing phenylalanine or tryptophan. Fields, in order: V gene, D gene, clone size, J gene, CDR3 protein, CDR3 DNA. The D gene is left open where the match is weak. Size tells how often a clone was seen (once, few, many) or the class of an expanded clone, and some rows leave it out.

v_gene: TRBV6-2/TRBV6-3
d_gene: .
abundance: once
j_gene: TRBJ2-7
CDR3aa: CASSYRPGYEQYF
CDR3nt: TGTGCCAGCAGTTACCGTCCCGGCTACGAGCAGTACTTC

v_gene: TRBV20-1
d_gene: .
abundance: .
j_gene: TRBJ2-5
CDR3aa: CSARGGARETQYF
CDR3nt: TGCAGTGCTAGGGGGGGGGCGCGTGAGACCCAGTACTTC

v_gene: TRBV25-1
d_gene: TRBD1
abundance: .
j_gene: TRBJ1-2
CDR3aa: CASRKTGARGYTF
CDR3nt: TGTGCCAGCAGAAAGACAGGGGCACGTGGCTACACCTTC

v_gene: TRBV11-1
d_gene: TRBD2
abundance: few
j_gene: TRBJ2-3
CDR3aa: CASSHLAGGNTDTQYF
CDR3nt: TGTGCCAGCAGCCACTTAGCGGGAGGGAACACAGATACGCAGTATTTT

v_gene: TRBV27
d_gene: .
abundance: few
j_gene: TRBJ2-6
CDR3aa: CASSFYRPSGANVLTF
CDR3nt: TGTGCCAGCAGTTTCTACAGGCCGTCTGGGGCCAACGTCCTGACTTTC

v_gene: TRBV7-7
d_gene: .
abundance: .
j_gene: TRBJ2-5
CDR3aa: CASSRGVDQETQYF
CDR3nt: TGTGCCAGCAGCCGAGGAGTTGATCAAGAGACCCAGTACTTC

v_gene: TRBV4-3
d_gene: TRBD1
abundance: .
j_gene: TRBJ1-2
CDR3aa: CASSPGQGQTNYGYTF
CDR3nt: TGCGCCAGCAGCCCTGGACAGGGGCAAACTAACTATGGCTACACCTTC

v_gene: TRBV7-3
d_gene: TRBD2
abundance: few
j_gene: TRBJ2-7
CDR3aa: CASSLSGGRTYEQYF
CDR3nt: TGTGCCAGCAGCTTAAGTGGCGGGAGGACTTACGAGCAGTACTTC

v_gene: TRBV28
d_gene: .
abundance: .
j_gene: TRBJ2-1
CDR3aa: CASSYLGERLRAYYNEQFF
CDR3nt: TGTGCCAGCAGTTACCTGGGCGAGAGGCTTAGGGCCTACTACAATGAGCAGTTCTTC

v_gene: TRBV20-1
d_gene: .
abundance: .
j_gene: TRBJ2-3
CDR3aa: CSAGNLDHSPDTQYF
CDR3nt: TGCAGTGCGGGGAATTTAGACCACTCCCCAGATACGCAGTATTTT

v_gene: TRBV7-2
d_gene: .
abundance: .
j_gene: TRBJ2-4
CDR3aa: CVSSPFRGTKNIQYF
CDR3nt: TGTGTCAGCAGCCCCTTTAGGGGTACCAAAAACATTCAGTACTTC

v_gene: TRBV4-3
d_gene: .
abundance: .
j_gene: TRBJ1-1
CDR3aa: CASSQDWSLNTEAFF
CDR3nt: TGCGCCAGCAGCCAAGATTGGAGTCTGAACACTGAAGCTTTCTTT

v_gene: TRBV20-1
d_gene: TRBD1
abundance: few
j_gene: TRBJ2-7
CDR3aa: CSAPRTGGGRYEQYF
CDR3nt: TGCAGTGCCCCACGGACAGGGGGTGGTAGGTACGAGCAGTACTTC

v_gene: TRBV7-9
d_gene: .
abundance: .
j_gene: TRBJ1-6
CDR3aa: CASSLETTINSPLHF
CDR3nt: TGTGCCAGCAGCCTGGAGACGACCATTAATTCACCCCTCCACTTT

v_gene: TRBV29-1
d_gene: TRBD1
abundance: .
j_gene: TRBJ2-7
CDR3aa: CSVETGQGGNEQYF
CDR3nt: TGCAGCGTTGAAACGGGACAGGGCGGCAACGAGCAGTACTTC

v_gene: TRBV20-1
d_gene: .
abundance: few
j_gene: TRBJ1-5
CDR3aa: CSARDPLANQPQHF
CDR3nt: TGCAGTGCTAGAGATCCATTGGCCAATCAGCCCCAGCATTTT

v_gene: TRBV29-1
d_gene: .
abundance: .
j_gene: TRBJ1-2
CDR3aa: CSVSGQNYGYTF
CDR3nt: TGCAGCGTTTCCGGACAGAACTATGGCTACACCTTC

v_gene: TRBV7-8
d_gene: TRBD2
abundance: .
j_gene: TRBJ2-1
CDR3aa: CASNGGTSGGGEQFF
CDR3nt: TGTGCCAGCAACGGGGGGACTAGCGGGGGCGGGGAGCAGTTCTTC

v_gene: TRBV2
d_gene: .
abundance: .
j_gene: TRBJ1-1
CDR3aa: CASSEDFGGFTEAFF
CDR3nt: TGTGCCAGCAGTGAGGATTTTGGGGGTTTTACTGAAGCTTTCTTT

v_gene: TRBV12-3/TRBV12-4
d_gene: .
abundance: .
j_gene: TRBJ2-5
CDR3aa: CASGGARETQYF
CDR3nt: TGTGCCAGCGGGGGGGCTCGAGAGACCCAGTACTTC

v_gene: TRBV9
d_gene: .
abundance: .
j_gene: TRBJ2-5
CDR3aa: CASSQRLNQETQYF
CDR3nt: TGTGCCAGCAGCCAAAGACTGAACCAAGAGACCCAGTACTTC

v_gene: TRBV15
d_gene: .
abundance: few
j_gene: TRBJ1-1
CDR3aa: CATSRGGIEAFF
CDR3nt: TGTGCCACCAGCAGGGGAGGTATTGAAGCTTTCTTT

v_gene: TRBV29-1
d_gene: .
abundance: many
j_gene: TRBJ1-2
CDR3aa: CSGLTWEGDHYGYTF
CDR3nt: TGCAGCGGGCTGACCTGGGAGGGAGATCACTATGGCTACACCTTC

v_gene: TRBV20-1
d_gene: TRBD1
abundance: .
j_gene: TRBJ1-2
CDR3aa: CSAGTGRLGYTF
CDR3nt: TGCAGTGCTGGGACAGGGAGGCTTGGCTACACCTTC

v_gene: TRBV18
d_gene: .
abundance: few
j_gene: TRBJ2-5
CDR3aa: CASSPPSTNRRGETQYF
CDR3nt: TGCGCCAGCTCGCCGCCATCCACGAACAGGCGAGGGGAGACCCAGTACTTC

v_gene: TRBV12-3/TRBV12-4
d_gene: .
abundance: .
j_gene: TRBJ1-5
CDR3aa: CASKQGNQPQHF
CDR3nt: TGTGCCAGCAAGCAGGGCAATCAGCCCCAGCATTTT

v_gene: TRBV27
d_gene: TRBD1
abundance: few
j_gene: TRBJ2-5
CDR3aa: CASRWTGGIMETQYF
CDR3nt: TGTGCCAGCAGATGGACAGGGGGCATTATGGAGACCCAGTACTTC

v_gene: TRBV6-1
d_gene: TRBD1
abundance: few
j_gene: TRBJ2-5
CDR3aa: CASTGTGEETQYF
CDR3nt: TGTGCCAGCACGGGGACAGGAGAAGAGACCCAGTACTTC

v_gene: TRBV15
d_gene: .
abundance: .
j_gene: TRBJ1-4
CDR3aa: CATSRDRARGEKLFF
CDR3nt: TGTGCCACCAGCAGAGACAGGGCGAGGGGTGAAAAACTGTTTTTT

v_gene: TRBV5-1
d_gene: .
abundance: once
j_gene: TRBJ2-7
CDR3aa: CASSLGTSGRDTYF
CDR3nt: TGCGCCAGCAGCCTTGGAACTTCTGGCCGGGACACGTACTTC

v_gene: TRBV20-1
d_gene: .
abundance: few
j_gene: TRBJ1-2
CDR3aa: CSAGGGNGYTF
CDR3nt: TGCAGTGCAGGCGGGGGAAATGGCTACACCTTC

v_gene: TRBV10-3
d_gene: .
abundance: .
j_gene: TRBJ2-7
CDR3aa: CAISETEHYEQYF
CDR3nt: TGTGCCATCAGTGAAACAGAACACTACGAGCAGTACTTC

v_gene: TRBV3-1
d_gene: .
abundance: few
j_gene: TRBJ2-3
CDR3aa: CASSQMVTDTQYF
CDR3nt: TGTGCCAGCAGCCAAATGGTCACAGATACGCAGTATTTT

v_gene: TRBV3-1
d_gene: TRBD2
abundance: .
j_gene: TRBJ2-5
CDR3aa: CASSQQLAEPQYF
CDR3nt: TGTGCCAGCAGCCAGCAACTAGCGGAGCCGCAGTACTTC

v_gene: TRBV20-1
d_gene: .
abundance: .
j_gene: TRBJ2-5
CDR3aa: CSARDLGRWETQYF
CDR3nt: TGCAGTGCTAGAGATCTTGGACGATGGGAGACCCAGTACTTC

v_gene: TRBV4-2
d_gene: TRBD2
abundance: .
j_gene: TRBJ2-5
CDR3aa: CASSQDASGGANKQYF
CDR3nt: TGTGCCAGCAGCCAAGATGCTAGCGGGGGGGCCAATAAGCAGTACTTC

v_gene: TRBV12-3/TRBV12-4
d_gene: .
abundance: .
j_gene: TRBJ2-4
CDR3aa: CASSTGRIAKNIQYF
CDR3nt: TGTGCCAGCAGCACAGGACGGATAGCCAAAAACATTCAGTACTTC

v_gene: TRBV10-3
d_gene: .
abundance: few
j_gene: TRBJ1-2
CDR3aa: CAISELYSANGYTF
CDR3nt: TGTGCCATCAGTGAGCTTTACAGCGCGAATGGCTACACCTTC

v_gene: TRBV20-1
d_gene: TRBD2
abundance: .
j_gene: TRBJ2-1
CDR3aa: CSTRDPGTSGRGYNEQFF
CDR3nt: TGCAGTACTAGGGACCCTGGAACTAGCGGGAGGGGGTACAATGAGCAGTTCTTC

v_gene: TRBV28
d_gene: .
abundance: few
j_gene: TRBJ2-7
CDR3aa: CASRSESVEQYF
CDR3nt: TGTGCCAGCAGGTCTGAGTCGGTCGAGCAGTACTTC

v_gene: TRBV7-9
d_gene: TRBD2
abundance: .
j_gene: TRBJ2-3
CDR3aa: CASSLVAAGVGPDTQYF
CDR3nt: TGTGCCAGCAGCTTAGTTGCGGCGGGAGTGGGACCAGATACGCAGTATTTT

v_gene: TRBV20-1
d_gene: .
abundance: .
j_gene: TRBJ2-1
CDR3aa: CSARGSSIEQFF
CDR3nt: TGCAGTGCTAGAGGATCTAGCATTGAGCAGTTCTTC